A single sample is the source of the 28 T cell receptor beta chains below, sequenced in a study of response to subunit inactivated influenza vaccine listed by TCRdb under 2018. What the time point label conveys for this sample: more than 35 days after influenza vaccine administration. Libraries were constructed by RT-PCR. Reads for this sample came from an Illumina HiSeq 2500. Starting from the raw public reads, TCRdb applied fastp trimming at Q25, assembled clones with MiXCR and retained in-frame beta chains. Duplicate CDR3 protein sequences are folded into a single record with the most common DNA and genes. For this sample there are hundreds of thousands of distinct CDR3 sequences; around 9.9% appear just once. The ten largest clonotypes hold about 12% of the sample. This specimen consisted of PBMCs from blood, obtained 45 days after vaccination. The source of these receptors is a middle-aged man who received an inactivated influenza vaccine. Donor details come from another sample of the same person, matched by shared clones.

On this clonotype itself: Mismatch with germline at one junction end may stem from a read error. The chain has TRBV28 and TRBJ1-2; TRBD1 might be the D (5 bases). Germline V gene sequence: CDR1 MDHEN, CDR2 SYDVKM. This CDR3 is built from 14 residues. CDR3 sequence: CVSSPAGVGYGYTF. CDR3 nucleotide sequence: TGTGTCAGCAGTCCCGCGGGGGTGGGCTATGGCTACACCTTC.

The sample holds many counts of this clonotype. V is TRBV4-2 and J is TRBJ2-2; 8 bases are a match to TRBD1. Germline-derived CDR1 and CDR2 are LGHNA and YNFKEQ. The CDR3 loop spans 17 amino acids. V shed 3 bases, J shed 5 bases, and the junction held 11 bases outside the gene matches. CDR3 loop: CASSHQNPGQVTGELFF. CDR3 DNA: TGTGCCAGCAGCCATCAAAATCCGGGACAGGTGACCGGGGAGCTGTTTTTT.

This clonotype was seen ten or more times. The chain employs TRBV2 and TRBJ2-3; unclear D gene. Trimming removed 2 bases from V and 3 bases from J, with 9 bases in between. There are 14 residues in the CDR3. CDR1 is SNHLY, CDR2 FYNNEI, per germline. The CDR3 DNA is TGTGCCAGCAGTGAATTCCCTGGGACAGATACGCAGTATTTT. It is translated as CASSEFPGTDTQYF.

This clonotype was seen ten or more times. V usage is TRBV10-3 and J usage is TRBJ2-3, with TRBD1 identical over 9 bases. This CDR3 is built from 15 residues. Germline V lookup: CDR1 ENHRY, CDR2 SYGVKD. V lost 7 bases and J lost 5; bases outside the gene matches: 10. CDR3 sequence reads: CAINPGQGGGDTQYF. The CDR3 DNA sequence: TGTGCCATCAACCCGGGACAGGGAGGTGGAGATACGCAGTATTTT.

The chain carries TRBV20-1 and TRBJ2-1; TRBD2 agrees at 10 bases. The CDR3 extends over 18 amino acids. Germline CDR1 and CDR2: DFQATT and SNEGSKA (reference sequence). Trimming took 5 bases from V and 1 from J; bases not matched to a gene: 14. The CDR3 sequence: CSAGSQREGPRSYNEQFF. Here the CDR3 DNA reads TGCAGTGCTGGCAGCCAGCGGGAGGGCCCACGTTCCTACAATGAGCAGTTCTTC.

There are many counts of this clonotype. The chain carries TRBV12-3 or TRBV12-4 and TRBJ1-2; TRBD1 aligns across 8 bases. V trimming: 6 bases; J trimming: 4 bases; junction bases outside the gene matches: 7. This CDR3 comprises 14 residues. CDR3 in DNA: TGTGCCAGCAGCCTCGGACAGGGTAGCTATGGCTACACCTTC. Translating gives CASSLGQGSYGYTF.

In its sample, this clonotype was seen many times. This sequence joins TRBV29-1 and TRBJ2-3; 14 nucleotides line up with TRBD2. CDR1 is SQVTM, CDR2 ANQGSEA, per germline. The CDR3 loop spans 17 amino acids. V shed 3 bases and J 5 bases; nucleotides not matched to a gene: 10. CDR3 in amino acids: CSVEDPGLAGAGDTQYF. As DNA, the CDR3 is TGCAGCGTTGAGGATCCGGGACTAGCGGGAGCTGGAGATACGCAGTATTTT.

The CDR3, as DNA: TGCAGTGCTAGTGTAGCCAAAAACATTCAGTACTTC. Protein: CSASVAKNIQYF. This chain uses TRBV20-1 with TRBJ2-4; D is unresolved. Germline lookup yields CDR1 DFQATT and CDR2 SNEGSKA (reference sequence). V lost 3 bases, J lost 0 bases, and 3 bases lay in between. This CDR3 contains 12 residues.

This clonotype turned up a few times. The J gene is TRBJ2-3, the V gene TRBV6-2 or TRBV6-3, with D unclear. In germline, CDR1 is MNHEY, CDR2 SVGEGT. The CDR3 covers 17 residues. The V gene lost 0 bases and the J gene lost 6 bases, with 19 bases spanning the gap. In DNA form, the CDR3 reads TGTGCCAGCAGTTACTCGATTGGGTCGGCCATTTCTGATACGCAGTATTTT. This codes for CASSYSIGSAISDTQYF.

The J gene is TRBJ1-5, the V gene TRBV28; 7 positions agree with TRBD1. V trimming: 3 bases; J trimming: 7 bases; junction bases outside the gene matches: 3. The CDR3 totals 13 residues. Germline values: CDR1 MDHEN, CDR2 SYDVKM. CDR3 sequence: CASSFNRGQPQHF. In DNA, the CDR3 is TGTGCCAGCAGTTTCAACAGGGGACAGCCCCAGCATTTT. The complete variable domain, with remaining parts taken from reference TRBV28 and TRBJ1-5, reads DVKVTQSSRYLVKRTGEKVFLECVQDMDHENMFWYRQDPGLGLRLIYFSYDVKMKEKGDIPEGYSVSREKKERFSLILESASTNQTSMYLCASSFNRGQPQHFGDGTRLSIL.

In its sample, this clonotype was seen many times. The chain couples TRBV5-5 to TRBJ2-7, with a tentative D call TRBD2 (7 bases). Germline values: CDR1 SGHKS, CDR2 YYEKEE (reference sequence). The CDR3 runs to 16 residues. Trimming took off 6 bases at V and 5 bases at J, with 24 bases between the two ends. This CDR3 reads CASTPGGLRTVHEQYF. In nucleotides, the CDR3 is TGTGCCAGCACCCCCGGGGGGCTAAGGACCGTCCACGAGCAGTACTTC.

This clonotype was detected a few times. The V call is TRBV6-5, the J call TRBJ2-1; TRBD2 matches at 8 bases. The CDR3 length is 16 residues. Trimming took 2 bases from V and 6 from J; bases not matched to a gene: 9. Germline V gene lookup returns CDR1 MNHEY and CDR2 SVGAGI. CDR3 region: CASSYLRLAGLNEQFF. CDR3 bases: TGTGCCAGCAGTTACCTACGGCTAGCGGGTCTCAATGAGCAGTTCTTC.

This sequence joins TRBV7-8 and TRBJ2-3; 13 bases map to TRBD2. The germline CDR1 and CDR2 sequences are SGHVS and FQNEAQ. Trimming took 1 base from V and 0 from J; bases not matched to a gene: 10. This CDR3 has 20 residues. In DNA, the CDR3 is TGTGCCAGCAGCTTAGTATTAGGCTGGGGACTAGCGGGGAGCACAGATACGCAGTATTTT. Translated: CASSLVLGWGLAGSTDTQYF.

This clonotype showed up many times. The chain couples TRBV29-1 to TRBJ1-2; D is undetermined. Germline V gene data show CDR1 as SQVTM and CDR2 as ANQGSEA. This CDR3 has 13 amino acids. Deletions cut 5 bases from V and 1 base from J, with 11 bases between. The DNA of the CDR3 is TGCAGCGTTAAACCGACGGATAACTATGGCTACACCTTC. It specifies CSVKPTDNYGYTF.

The genes are TRBV7-6 and TRBJ2-7; TRBD1 agrees at 11 bases. In germline, CDR1 is SGHVS, CDR2 FNYEAQ. The CDR3 has 16 amino acids. Unmatched junction bases numbered 10, after V lost 4 bases and J lost 5 bases. The CDR3 sequence: CASSSEGTGGFHEQYF. The CDR3 nucleotides are TGTGCCAGCAGCTCAGAGGGGACAGGGGGTTTCCACGAGCAGTACTTC.

This chain joins TRBV24-1 and TRBJ1-2; tentative D call: TRBD1 (6 bases). Germline V gives CDR1 KGHDR, CDR2 SFDVKD. V lost 4 bases and J lost 7, with 15 bases in between. The CDR3 is 14 amino acids. CDR3 in DNA: TGTGCCACCAGTGAAGCACAGGGCGGTGCTGGCTACACCTTC. Translating gives CATSEAQGGAGYTF.

In this sample, this clonotype turned up a few times. This chain joins TRBV6-1 and TRBJ2-7; maybe TRBD2 (5 bases). Trimming cost V 6 bases and J 3 bases, with 18 bases left between them. Germline V gene sequence: CDR1 MNHNS, CDR2 SASEGT. This CDR3 comprises 15 residues. The DNA for the CDR3 is TGTGCCAGCAGACCCGCGGGCCAGTGGAGCTACGAGCAGTACTTC. Its translation: CASRPAGQWSYEQYF.

V usage is TRBV4-2 and J usage is TRBJ2-3; 10 bases fit TRBD2. The CDR3 loop spans 18 amino acids. V lost 0 bases, J lost 6 bases, and 12 bases stayed unmatched. CDR1 and CDR2 (germline): LGHNA, YNFKEQ. This chain's CDR3 is CASSQDLSGGRRRDTQYF. DNA for the CDR3: TGTGCCAGCAGCCAAGATCTTAGCGGGGGGCGCAGGAGGGATACGCAGTATTTT.

This sequence joins TRBV4-3 and TRBJ1-4; no definite D call. The length of the CDR3 is 15 residues. Germline V gene lookup returns CDR1 LGHNA and CDR2 YSLEER. V gave up 0 bases and J gave up 7 bases, with 12 bases separating them. CDR3 DNA: TGCGCCAGCAGCCAAGATATAAGGGCTGGTGAAAAACTGTTTTTT. It is translated as CASSQDIRAGEKLFF.

This clonotype came up a few times. The genes are TRBV7-9 and TRBJ1-5, with D possibly matching TRBD1 (6 bases). The CDR3 extends over 15 amino acids. The V and J ends lost 5 bases and 4 bases respectively, with 15 bases between them. Germline lookup yields CDR1 SEHNR and CDR2 FQNEAQ (reference sequence). The CDR3 spells CASSHVHTGNQPQHF. CDR3 in DNA: TGTGCCAGCAGCCACGTCCACACAGGGAATCAGCCCCAGCATTTT.

The chain couples TRBV5-1 to TRBJ2-1, with D tentatively TRBD1 (6 bases). CDR3 length equals 13 residues. The V end was cut by 7 bases, the J end by 10 bases, with 18 bases between. Germline CDR1 is SGHRS and CDR2 is YFSETQ. This chain's CDR3 is CASRIQGVKEQFF. DNA for the CDR3: TGCGCCAGCCGTATACAGGGAGTCAAGGAGCAGTTCTTC.

This clonotype has a count of ten or more. V gene TRBV28 combines with J gene TRBJ2-7; 7 positions agree with TRBD2. This CDR3 has 15 amino acids. V was clipped by 5 bases and J by 3 bases; unmatched bases: 10. The germline CDR1 and CDR2 sequences are MDHEN and SYDVKM. CDR3 coding DNA: TGTGCCAGCAGTGGTGGGGGGGACCCCGTCTACGAGCAGTACTTC. It encodes CASSGGGDPVYEQYF.

The rearrangement links TRBV12-3 or TRBV12-4 to TRBJ1-6, with 9 nucleotides matching TRBD1. The CDR3 loop spans 13 amino acids. V lost 5 bases and J lost 11; bases outside the gene matches: 4. CDR3 sequence: CASSGDRVAPLHF. For the CDR3, the DNA is TGTGCCAGCAGTGGGGACAGGGTGGCACCCCTCCACTTT.

The chain has TRBV7-9 and TRBJ2-3; no reliable D call. The CDR3 extends over 15 amino acids. Trimming removed 5 bases from V and 4 bases from J, with 16 bases in between. The germline CDR1 and CDR2 sequences are SEHNR and FQNEAQ (reference sequence). The CDR3 here is CASSLGFATADTQYF. The CDR3 coding sequence is TGTGCCAGCAGCCTGGGGTTTGCCACCGCAGATACGCAGTATTTT.

The sample holds a few counts of this clonotype. The chain joins TRBV5-1 to TRBJ2-7, with D perhaps TRBD1 (6 bases). CDR1 SGHRS and CDR2 YFSETQ come from the germline V gene. This CDR3 has 13 amino acids. Trimming pared 2 bases from V and 3 bases from J, leaving 9 bases between. The CDR3: CASSFNRDYEQYF. The CDR3 DNA reads as TGCGCCAGCAGCTTTAACAGGGACTACGAGCAGTACTTC.

This clonotype was recorded a few times. The rearrangement links TRBV10-3 to TRBJ1-5, with 12 bases fitting TRBD1. The germline V gene has CDR1 ENHRY and CDR2 SYGVKD. This CDR3 is built from 16 residues. The junction had 5 bases not matched to a gene; V was cut back by 2 bases and J by 6 bases. For the CDR3, the DNA is TGTGCCATCAGTGAGGGTGGGACAGGGGGCCGTCAGCCCCAGCATTTT. As protein: CAISEGGTGGRQPQHF.

V usage is TRBV12-3 or TRBV12-4 and J usage is TRBJ2-7, with D perhaps matching TRBD1 (5 bases). This CDR3 spans 14 amino acids. The V end lost 6 bases, the J end lost 6 bases, and 18 bases lay between the germline ends. Here the CDR3 DNA reads TGTGCCAGCAGACGGACGCAGGTAGGGGTCGAGCAGTACTTC. This sequence encodes CASRRTQVGVEQYF.

This clonotype was seen only a few times. The rearrangement links TRBV28 to TRBJ2-1; 8 bases fit TRBD1. After removal of 5 bases from V and 6 bases from J, the junction contained 6 bases not matched to a gene. CDR1 and CDR2 from the germline V gene are MDHEN and SYDVKM. This CDR3 is built from 14 residues. The CDR3 nucleotides are TGTGCCAGCAGTAACCTGGACAGGGTCAATGAGCAGTTCTTC. Translation gives CASSNLDRVNEQFF. The entire variable domain, with the rest obtained from reference TRBV28 and TRBJ2-1, is as follows: DVKVTQSSRYLVKRTGEKVFLECVQDMDHENMFWYRQDPGLGLRLIYFSYDVKMKEKGDIPEGYSVSREKKERFSLILESASTNQTSMYLCASSNLDRVNEQFFGPGTRLTVL.